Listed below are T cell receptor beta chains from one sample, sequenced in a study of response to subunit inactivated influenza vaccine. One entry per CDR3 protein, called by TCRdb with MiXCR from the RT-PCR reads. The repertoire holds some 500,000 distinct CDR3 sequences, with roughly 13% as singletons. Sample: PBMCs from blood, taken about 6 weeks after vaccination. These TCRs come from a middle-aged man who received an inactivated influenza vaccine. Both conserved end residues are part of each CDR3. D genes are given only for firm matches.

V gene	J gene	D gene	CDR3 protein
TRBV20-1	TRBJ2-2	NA	CSARDGRRGTGELFF
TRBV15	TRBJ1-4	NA	CATSRASGKGEKLFF
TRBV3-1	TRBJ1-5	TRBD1	CASSQGQGSQPQHF
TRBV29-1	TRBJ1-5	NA	CSVAGPNQPQHF
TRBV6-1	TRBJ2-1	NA	CASGVQGGLYNEQFF
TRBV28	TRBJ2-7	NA	CASATPTYEQYF
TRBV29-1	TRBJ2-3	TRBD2	CSGETSGRAGDTQYF
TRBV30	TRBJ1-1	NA	CAWSTGVNTEAFF
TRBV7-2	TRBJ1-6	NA	CASSPQTDNSPLHF
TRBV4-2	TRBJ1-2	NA	CASSQETVKSNYGYTF
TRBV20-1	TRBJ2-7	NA	CSATAGVPDYEQYF